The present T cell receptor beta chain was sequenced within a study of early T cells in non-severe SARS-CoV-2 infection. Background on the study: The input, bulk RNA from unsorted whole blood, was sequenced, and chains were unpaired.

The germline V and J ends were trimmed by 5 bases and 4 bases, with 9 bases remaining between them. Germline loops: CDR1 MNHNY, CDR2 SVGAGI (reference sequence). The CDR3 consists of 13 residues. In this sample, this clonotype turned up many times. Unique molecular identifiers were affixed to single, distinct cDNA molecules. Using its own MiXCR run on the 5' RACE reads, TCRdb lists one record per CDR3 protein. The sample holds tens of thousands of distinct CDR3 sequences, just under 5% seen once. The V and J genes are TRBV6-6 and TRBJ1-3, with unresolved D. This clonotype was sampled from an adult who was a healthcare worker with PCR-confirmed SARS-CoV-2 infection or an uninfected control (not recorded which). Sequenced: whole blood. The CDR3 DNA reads TGTGCCAGCAGTCTAGACGCGGGAAACACCATATATTTT. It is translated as CASSLDAGNTIYF.